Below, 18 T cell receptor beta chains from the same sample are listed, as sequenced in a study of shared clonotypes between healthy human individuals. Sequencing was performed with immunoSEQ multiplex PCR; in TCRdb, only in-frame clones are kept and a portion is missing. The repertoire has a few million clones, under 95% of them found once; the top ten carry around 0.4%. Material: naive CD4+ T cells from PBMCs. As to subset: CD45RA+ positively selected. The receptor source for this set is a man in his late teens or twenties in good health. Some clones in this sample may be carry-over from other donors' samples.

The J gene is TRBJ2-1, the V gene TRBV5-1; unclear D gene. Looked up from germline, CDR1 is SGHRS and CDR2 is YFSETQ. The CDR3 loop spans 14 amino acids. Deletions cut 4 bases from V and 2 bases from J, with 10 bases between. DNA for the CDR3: TGCGCCAGCAGCCCGGACGGAACCTACAATGAGCAGTTCTTC. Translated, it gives CASSPDGTYNEQFF.

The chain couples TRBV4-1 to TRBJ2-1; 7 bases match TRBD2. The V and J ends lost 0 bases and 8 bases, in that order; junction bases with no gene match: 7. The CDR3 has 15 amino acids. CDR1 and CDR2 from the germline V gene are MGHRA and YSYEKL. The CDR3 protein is CASSQELAVLHEQFF. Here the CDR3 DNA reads TGCGCCAGCAGCCAAGAGCTAGCGGTCCTACATGAGCAGTTCTTC.

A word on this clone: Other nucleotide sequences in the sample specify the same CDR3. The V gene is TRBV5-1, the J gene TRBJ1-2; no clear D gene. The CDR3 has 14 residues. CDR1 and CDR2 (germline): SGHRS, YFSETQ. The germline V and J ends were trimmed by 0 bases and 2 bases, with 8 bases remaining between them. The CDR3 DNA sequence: TGCGCCAGCAGCTTGGGTCCGGGGAACTATGGCTACACCTTC. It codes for CASSLGPGNYGYTF. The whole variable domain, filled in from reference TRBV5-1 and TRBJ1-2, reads KAGVTQTPRYLIKTRGQQVTLSCSPISGHRSVSWYQQTPGQGLQFLFEYFSETQRNKGNFPGRFSGRQFSNSRSEMNVSTLELGDSALYLCASSLGPGNYGYTFGSGTRLTVV.

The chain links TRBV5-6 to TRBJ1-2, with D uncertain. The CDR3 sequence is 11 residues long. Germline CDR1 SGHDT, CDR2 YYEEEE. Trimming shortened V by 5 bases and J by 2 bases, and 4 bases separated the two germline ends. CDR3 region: CASSRNYGYTF. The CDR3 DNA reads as TGTGCCAGCAGTCGGAACTATGGCTACACCTTC. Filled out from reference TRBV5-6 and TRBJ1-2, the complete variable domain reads DAGVTQSPTHLIKTRGQQVTLRCSPKSGHDTVSWYQQALGQGPQFIFQYYEEEERQRGNFPDRFSGHQFPNYSSELNVNALLLGDSALYLCASSRNYGYTFGSGTRLTVV.

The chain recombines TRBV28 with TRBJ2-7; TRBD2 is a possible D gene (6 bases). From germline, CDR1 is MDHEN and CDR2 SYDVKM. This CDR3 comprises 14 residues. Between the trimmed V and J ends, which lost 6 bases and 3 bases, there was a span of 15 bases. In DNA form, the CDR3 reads TGTGCCAGCAGGTATCTCACGGGGGTCTACGAGCAGTACTTC. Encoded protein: CASRYLTGVYEQYF.

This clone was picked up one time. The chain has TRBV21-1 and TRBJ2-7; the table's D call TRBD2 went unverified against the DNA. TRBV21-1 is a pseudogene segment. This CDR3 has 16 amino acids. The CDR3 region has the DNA TGTGCCAGCAGCAAATTCGGTAGCGGGGATTCCTACGAGCAGTACTTC. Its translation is CASSKFGSGDSYEQYF.

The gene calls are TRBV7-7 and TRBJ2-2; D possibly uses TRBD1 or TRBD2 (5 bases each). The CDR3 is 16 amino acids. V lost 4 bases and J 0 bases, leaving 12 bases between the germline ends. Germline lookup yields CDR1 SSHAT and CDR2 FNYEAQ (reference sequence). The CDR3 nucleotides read TGTGCCAGCAGCTCCTCCGGGACCCCGAACACCGGGGAGCTGTTTTTT. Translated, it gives CASSSSGTPNTGELFF.

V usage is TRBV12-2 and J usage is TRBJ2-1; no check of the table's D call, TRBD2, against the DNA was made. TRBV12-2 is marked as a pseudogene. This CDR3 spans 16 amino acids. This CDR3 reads CASRLALCGTYNEQFF. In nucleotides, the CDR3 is TGTGCAAGTCGCTTAGCGCTTTGCGGGACCTACAATGAGCAGTTCTTC.

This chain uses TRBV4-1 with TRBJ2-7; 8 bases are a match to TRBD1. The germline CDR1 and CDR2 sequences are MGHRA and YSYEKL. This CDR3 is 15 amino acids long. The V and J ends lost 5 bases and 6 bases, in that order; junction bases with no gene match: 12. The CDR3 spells CASSSPRRTGTEQYF. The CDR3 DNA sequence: TGCGCCAGCAGCTCCCCGAGGCGGACAGGGACCGAGCAGTACTTC.

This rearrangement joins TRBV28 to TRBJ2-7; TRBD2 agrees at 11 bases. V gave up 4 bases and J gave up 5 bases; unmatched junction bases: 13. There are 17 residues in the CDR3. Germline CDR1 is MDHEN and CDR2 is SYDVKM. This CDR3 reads CASSSAGLAGGPHEQYF. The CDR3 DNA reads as TGTGCCAGCAGTTCAGCCGGGCTAGCGGGAGGACCCCACGAGCAGTACTTC.

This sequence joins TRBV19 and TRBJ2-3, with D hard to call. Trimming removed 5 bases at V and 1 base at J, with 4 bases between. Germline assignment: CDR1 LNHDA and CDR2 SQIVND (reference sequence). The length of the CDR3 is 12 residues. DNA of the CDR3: TGTGCCAGTAGTGGGCGCACAGATACGCAGTATTTT. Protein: CASSGRTDTQYF.

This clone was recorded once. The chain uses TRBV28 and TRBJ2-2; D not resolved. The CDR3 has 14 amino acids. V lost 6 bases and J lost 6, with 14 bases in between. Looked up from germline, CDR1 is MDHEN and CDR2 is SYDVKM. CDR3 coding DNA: TGTGCCAGCAGCCTACGGTCCGTCGCCGGGGAGCTGTTTTTT. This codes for CASSLRSVAGELFF.

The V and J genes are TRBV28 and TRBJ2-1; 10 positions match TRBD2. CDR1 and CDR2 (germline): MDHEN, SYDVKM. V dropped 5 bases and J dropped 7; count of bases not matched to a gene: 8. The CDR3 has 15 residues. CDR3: CASSPSSGSLNEQFF. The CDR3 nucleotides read TGTGCCAGCAGTCCCTCTAGCGGGAGTTTGAATGAGCAGTTCTTC.

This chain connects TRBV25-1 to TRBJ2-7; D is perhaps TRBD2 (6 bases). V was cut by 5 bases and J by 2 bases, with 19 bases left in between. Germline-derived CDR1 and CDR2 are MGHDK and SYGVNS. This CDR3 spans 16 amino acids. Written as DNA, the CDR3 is TGTGCCAGCAGTCCCCCGGAGTGGCGGGACCCCTACGAGCAGTACTTC. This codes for CASSPPEWRDPYEQYF.

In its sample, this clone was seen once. CDR3 DNA sequence: TGTGCCACCAGGGCTAGAATCTACGAGCAGTACTTC. Amino acids: CATRARIYEQYF. The V and J genes are TRBV28 and TRBJ2-7, with D tentatively TRBD1 (5 bases). Germline lookup yields CDR1 MDHEN and CDR2 SYDVKM. V dropped 10 bases and J dropped 3 bases, with 13 bases sitting between them. This CDR3 is 12 amino acids long.

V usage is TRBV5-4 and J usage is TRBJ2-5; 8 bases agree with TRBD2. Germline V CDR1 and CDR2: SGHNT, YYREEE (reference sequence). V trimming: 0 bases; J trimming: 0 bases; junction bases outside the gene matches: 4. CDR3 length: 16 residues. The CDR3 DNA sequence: TGTGCCAGCAGCTTGGGCGGGAGGACGTACCAAGAGACCCAGTACTTC. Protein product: CASSLGGRTYQETQYF.

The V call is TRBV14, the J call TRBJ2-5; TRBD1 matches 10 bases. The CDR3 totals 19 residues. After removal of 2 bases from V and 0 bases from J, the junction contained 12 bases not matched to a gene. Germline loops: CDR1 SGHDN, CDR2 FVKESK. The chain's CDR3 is CASSQPDRGRPKYQETQYF. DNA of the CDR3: TGTGCCAGCAGCCAACCTGACAGGGGGCGGCCTAAGTACCAAGAGACCCAGTACTTC.

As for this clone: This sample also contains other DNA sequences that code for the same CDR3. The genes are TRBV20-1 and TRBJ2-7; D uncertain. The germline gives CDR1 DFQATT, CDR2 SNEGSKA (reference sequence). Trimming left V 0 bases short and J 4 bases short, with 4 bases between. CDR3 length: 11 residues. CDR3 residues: CSARDKYEQYF. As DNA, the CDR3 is TGCAGTGCTAGAGATAAGTACGAGCAGTACTTC.